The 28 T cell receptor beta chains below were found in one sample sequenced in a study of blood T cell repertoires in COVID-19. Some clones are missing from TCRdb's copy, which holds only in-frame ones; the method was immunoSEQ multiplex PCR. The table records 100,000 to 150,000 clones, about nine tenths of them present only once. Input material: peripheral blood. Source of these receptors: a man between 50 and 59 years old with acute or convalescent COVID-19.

The CDR3 bases are TGTGCCAGCAGTGGGCTTCTAGCGGGAAGCTACAATGAGCAGTTCTTC. This translates into CASSGLLAGSYNEQFF. The chain employs TRBV25-1 and TRBJ2-1; 9 bases match TRBD2. The CDR3 is 16 amino acids. V trimming: 4 bases; J trimming: 3 bases; junction bases outside the gene matches: 7. Germline V gene lookup returns CDR1 MGHDK and CDR2 SYGVNS.

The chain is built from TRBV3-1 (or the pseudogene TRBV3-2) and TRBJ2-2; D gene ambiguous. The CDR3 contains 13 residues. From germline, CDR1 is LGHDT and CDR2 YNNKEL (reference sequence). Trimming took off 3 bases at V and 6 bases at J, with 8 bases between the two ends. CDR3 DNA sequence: TGTGCCAGCAGCCAGTCCGTTCCCGGGGAGCTGTTTTTT. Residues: CASSQSVPGELFF.

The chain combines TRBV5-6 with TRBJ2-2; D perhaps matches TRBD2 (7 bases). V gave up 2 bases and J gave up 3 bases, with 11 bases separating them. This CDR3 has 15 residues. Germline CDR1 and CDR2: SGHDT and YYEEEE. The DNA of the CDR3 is TGTGCCAGCAGCTTTGAGGGGGGGTACACCGGGGAGCTGTTTTTT. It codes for CASSFEGGYTGELFF.

CDR3 protein: CASSLDWGEQYF. CDR3 DNA sequence: TGTGCCAGCAGCCTGGACTGGGGCGAGCAGTACTTC. V and J are TRBV9 and TRBJ2-7, with D possibly being TRBD2 (5 bases). The germline V and J ends were trimmed by 4 bases and 6 bases, with 11 bases remaining between them. In germline, CDR1 is SGDLS, CDR2 YYNGEE. The CDR3 contains 12 residues.

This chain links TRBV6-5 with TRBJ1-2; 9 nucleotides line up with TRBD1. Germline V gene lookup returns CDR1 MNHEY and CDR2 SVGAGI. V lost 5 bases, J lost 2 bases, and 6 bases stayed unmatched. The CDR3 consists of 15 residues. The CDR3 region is CASSTGTGLNYGYTF. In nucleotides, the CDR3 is TGTGCCAGCAGTACCGGGACAGGGCTCAACTATGGCTACACCTTC.

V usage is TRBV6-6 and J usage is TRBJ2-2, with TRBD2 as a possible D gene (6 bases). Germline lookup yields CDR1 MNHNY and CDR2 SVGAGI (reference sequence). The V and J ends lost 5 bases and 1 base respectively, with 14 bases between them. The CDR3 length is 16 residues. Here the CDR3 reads CASSPGGSGNTGELFF. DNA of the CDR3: TGTGCCAGCAGTCCCGGTGGTAGCGGGAACACCGGGGAGCTGTTTTTT.

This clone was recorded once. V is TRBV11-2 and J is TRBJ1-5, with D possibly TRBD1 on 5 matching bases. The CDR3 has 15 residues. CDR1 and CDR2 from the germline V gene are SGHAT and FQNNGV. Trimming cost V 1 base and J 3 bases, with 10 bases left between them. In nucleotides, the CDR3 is TGTGCCAGCAGCTTAGGACAGAGTAACAATCAGCCCCAGCATTTT. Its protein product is CASSLGQSNNQPQHF.

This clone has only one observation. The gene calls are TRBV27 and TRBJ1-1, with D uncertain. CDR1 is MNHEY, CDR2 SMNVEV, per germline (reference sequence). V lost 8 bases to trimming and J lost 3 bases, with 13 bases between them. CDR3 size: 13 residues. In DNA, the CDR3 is TGTGCCAGCGGATCGAGGGCCGACACTGAAGCTTTCTTT. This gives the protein CASGSRADTEAFF.

In DNA, the CDR3 is TGCGCCAGCAGCTTGTTAGCAGAACAATCGAACTATGGCTACACCTTC. Its translation is CASSLLAEQSNYGYTF. The gene calls are TRBV5-1 and TRBJ1-2; D uncertain. CDR3 length equals 16 residues. V was pared by 1 base and J by 2 bases, with 15 bases between. Germline V gene sequence: CDR1 SGHRS, CDR2 YFSETQ.

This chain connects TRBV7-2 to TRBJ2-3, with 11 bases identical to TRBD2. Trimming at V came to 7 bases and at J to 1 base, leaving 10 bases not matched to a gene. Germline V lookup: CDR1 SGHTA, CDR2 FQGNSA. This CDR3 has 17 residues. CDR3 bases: TGTGCCAGCAAACTAGCGGGGGCCCTTCGGGGCACAGATACGCAGTATTTT. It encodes CASKLAGALRGTDTQYF.

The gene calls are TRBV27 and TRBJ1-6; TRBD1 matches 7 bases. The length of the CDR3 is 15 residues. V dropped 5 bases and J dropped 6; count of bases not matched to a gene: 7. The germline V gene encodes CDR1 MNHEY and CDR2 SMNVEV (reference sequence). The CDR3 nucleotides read TGTGCCAGCAGTACTTTAGGGGGCCTTAATTCACCCCTCCACTTT. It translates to CASSTLGGLNSPLHF.

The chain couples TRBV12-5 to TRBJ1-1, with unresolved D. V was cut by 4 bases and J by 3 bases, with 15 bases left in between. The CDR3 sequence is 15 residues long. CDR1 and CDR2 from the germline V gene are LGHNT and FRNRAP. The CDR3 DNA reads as TGTGCTAGTGGTTCTAAGTACATCGGAGACACTGAAGCTTTCTTT. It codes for CASGSKYIGDTEAFF.

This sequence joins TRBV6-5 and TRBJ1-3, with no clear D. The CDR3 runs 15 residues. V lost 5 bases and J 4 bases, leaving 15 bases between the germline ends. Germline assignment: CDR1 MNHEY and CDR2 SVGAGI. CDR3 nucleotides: TGTGCCAGCAGTCCTAAAGTCTTCTCCGGAAACACCATATATTTT. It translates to CASSPKVFSGNTIYF.

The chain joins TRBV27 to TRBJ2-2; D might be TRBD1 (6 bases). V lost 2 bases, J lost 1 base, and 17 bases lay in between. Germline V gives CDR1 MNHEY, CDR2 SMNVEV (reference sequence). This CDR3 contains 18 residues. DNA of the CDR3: TGTGCCAGCAGTTTACGGCGAACAGGGAATCGGAACACCGGGGAGCTGTTTTTT. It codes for CASSLRRTGNRNTGELFF.

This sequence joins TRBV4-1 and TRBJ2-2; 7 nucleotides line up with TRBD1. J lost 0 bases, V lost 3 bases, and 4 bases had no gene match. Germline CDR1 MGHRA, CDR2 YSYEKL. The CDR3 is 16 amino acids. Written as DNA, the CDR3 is TGCGCCAGCAGCCATTTCGGACAGGCGAACACCGGGGAGCTGTTTTTT. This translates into CASSHFGQANTGELFF.

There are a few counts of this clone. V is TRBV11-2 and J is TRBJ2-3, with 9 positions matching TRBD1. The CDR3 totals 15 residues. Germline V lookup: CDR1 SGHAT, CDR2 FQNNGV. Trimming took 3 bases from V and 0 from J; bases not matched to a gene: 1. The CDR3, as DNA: TGTGCCAGCAGCTTCGGGACAGGGAGCACAGATACGCAGTATTTT. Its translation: CASSFGTGSTDTQYF.

The CDR3 DNA reads TGTGCCAGCAGCCCCAACTCCCTGGACGAGCAGTACTTC. Encoded protein: CASSPNSLDEQYF. The chain has TRBV7-9 and TRBJ2-7; D ambiguous. Germline CDR1 SEHNR, CDR2 FQNEAQ (reference sequence). This CDR3 region has 13 residues. V was trimmed by 5 bases and J by 5 bases, leaving 13 bases between them. Looking up the rest from reference TRBV7-9 and TRBJ2-7 gives the full variable domain: DTGVSQNPRHKITKRGQNVTFRCDPISEHNRLYWYRQTLGQGPEFLTYFQNEAQLEKSRLLSDRFSAERPKGSFSTLEIQRTEQGDSAMYLCASSPNSLDEQYFGPGTRLTVT.

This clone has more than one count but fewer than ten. The CDR3 region is CAWSSRDHRGGYGYTF. The CDR3 region has the DNA TGTGCCTGGAGTTCCAGGGACCACAGGGGAGGCTATGGCTACACCTTC. This sequence joins TRBV30 and TRBJ1-2, with 7 bases identical to TRBD1. CDR1 GTSNPN and CDR2 SVGIG come from the germline V gene (reference sequence). The CDR3 consists of 16 residues. Trimming cost V 2 bases and J 4 bases; bases outside gene matches: 13.

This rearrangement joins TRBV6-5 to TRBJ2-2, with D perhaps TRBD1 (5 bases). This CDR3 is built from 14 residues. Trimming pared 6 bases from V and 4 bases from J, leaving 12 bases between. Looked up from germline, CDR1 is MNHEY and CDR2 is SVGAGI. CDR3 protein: CASRGQPTTGELFF. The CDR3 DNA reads TGTGCCAGCAGGGGGCAGCCGACCACCGGGGAGCTGTTTTTT.

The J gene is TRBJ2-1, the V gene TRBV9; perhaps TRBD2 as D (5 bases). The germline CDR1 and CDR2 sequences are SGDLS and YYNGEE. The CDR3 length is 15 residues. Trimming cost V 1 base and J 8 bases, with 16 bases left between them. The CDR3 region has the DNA TGTGCCAGCAGCGTATACGGGAATAGCTTCGATGAGCAGTTCTTC. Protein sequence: CASSVYGNSFDEQFF.

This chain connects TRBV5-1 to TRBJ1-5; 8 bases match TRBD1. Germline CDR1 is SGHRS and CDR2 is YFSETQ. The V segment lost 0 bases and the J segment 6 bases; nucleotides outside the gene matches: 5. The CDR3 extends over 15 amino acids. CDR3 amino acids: CASSLAGGYGQPQHF. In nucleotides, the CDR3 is TGCGCCAGCAGCTTGGCAGGGGGCTACGGTCAGCCCCAGCATTTT.

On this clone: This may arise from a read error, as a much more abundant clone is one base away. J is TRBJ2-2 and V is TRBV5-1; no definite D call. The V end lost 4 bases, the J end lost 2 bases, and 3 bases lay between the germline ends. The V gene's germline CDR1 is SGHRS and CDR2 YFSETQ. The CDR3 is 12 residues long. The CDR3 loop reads CASSQNTGELFF. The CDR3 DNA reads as TGCGCCAGCAGCCAAAACACCGGGGAGCTGTTTTTT.

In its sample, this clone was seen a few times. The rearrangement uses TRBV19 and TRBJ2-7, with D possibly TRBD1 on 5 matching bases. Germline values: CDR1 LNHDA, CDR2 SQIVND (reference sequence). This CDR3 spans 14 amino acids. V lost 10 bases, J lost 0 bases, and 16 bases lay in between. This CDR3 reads CATSPHDSSYEQYF. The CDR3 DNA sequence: TGTGCCACTTCACCCCATGACAGCTCCTACGAGCAGTACTTC.

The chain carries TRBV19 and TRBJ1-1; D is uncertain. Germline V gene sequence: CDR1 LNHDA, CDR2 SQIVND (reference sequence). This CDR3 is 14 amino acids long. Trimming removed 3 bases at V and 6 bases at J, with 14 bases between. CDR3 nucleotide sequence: TGTGCCAGTAGTATTCTTGGCGGTGGCGCTGAAGCTTTCTTT. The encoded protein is CASSILGGGAEAFF.

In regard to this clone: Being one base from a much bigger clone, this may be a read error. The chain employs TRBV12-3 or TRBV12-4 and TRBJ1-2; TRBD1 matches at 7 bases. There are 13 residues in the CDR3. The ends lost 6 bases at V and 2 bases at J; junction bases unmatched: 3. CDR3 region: CASRPTGNYGYTF. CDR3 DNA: TGTGCCAGCAGGCCGACAGGGAACTATGGCTACACCTTC.

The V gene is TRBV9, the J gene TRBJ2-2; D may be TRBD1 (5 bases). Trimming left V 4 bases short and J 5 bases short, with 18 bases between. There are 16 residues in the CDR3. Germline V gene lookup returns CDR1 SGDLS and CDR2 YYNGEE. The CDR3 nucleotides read TGTGCCAGCAGCCCACAGGTCTCCCGGAGTACCGGGGAGCTGTTTTTT. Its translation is CASSPQVSRSTGELFF.

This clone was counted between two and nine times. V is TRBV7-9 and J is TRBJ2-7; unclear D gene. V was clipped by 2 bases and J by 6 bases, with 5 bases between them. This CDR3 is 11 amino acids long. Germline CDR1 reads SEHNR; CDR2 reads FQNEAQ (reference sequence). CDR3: CASSLLIEQYF. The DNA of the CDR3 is TGTGCCAGCAGCTTACTTATCGAGCAGTACTTC.

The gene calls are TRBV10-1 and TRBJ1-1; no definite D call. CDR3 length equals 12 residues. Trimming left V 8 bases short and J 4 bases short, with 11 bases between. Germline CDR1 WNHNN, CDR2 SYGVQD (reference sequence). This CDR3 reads CASSRGSTEAFF. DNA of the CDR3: TGCGCCAGCTCGCGGGGTAGCACTGAAGCTTTCTTT.